These 5 T cell receptor beta chains came from one sample sequenced in a study of blood T cells in healthy people across ages. Sample-barcoded 5' priming and a J-beta primer mix drove a second PCR of roughly 7 to 11 cycles. MiXCR was run by TCRdb on the 5' RACE reads, yielding one entry per CDR3 protein. The sample has about 1,500,000 distinct CDR3 sequences, approximately 28% seen once. The sequencing input was blood. These receptors came from a woman aged 30 to 39 in good health.

This clonotype was counted many times. The V and J genes are TRBV3-1 and TRBJ2-5, with D possibly being TRBD1 (6 bases). The V gene lost 4 bases and the J gene lost 1 base, with 10 bases spanning the gap. CDR3 length: 14 amino acids. Germline V gene lookup returns CDR1 LGHDT and CDR2 YNNKEL (reference sequence). CDR3 DNA sequence: TGTGCCAGCAGCCCGTGGACAGTCCAAGAGACCCAGTACTTC. It translates to CASSPWTVQETQYF.

The V and J genes are TRBV5-1 and TRBJ2-7; D is unclear. The V and J ends lost 0 bases and 2 bases respectively, with 9 bases between them. The germline V gene has CDR1 SGHRS and CDR2 YFSETQ. The CDR3 length is 14 residues. In DNA, the CDR3 is TGCGCCAGCAGCTTGGGTGTTGTAACCTACGAGCAGTACTTC. Translating it yields CASSLGVVTYEQYF.

The rearrangement joins TRBV5-1 to TRBJ1-1; D is possibly TRBD1 (5 bases). The germline gives CDR1 SGHRS, CDR2 YFSETQ. Trimming stripped 0 bases from V and 5 bases from J, with 17 bases between. CDR3 size: 16 residues. CDR3 loop: CASSLASAGSGTEAFF. In DNA, the CDR3 is TGCGCCAGCAGCTTGGCCTCGGCAGGGTCGGGAACTGAAGCTTTCTTT. The variable domain in full, completed from reference TRBV5-1 and TRBJ1-1, reads KAGVTQTPRYLIKTRGQQVTLSCSPISGHRSVSWYQQTPGQGLQFLFEYFSETQRNKGNFPGRFSGRQFSNSRSEMNVSTLELGDSALYLCASSLASAGSGTEAFFGQGTRLTVV.

This clonotype was counted only a few times. This chain uses TRBV2 with TRBJ2-5, with 8 bases that match TRBD2. CDR1 and CDR2 (germline): SNHLY, FYNNEI. The junction had 11 bases not matched to a gene; V was cut back by 4 bases and J by 4 bases. The CDR3 totals 16 residues. CDR3 loop: CASSASGGRLGETQYF. CDR3 nucleotides: TGTGCCAGCAGTGCTTCGGGAGGGAGGTTGGGAGAGACCCAGTACTTC.

In its sample, this clonotype was seen a few times. The genes are TRBV2 and TRBJ2-3; 9 positions match TRBD2. Losses at the gene ends were 6 bases for V and 4 bases for J; bases not matched to a gene: 5. This CDR3 contains 14 residues. Germline-derived CDR1 and CDR2 are SNHLY and FYNNEI. The DNA of the CDR3 is TGTGCCAGCAGGCCCGGGACTAGCTCAGATACGCAGTATTTT. It translates to CASRPGTSSDTQYF. The variable domain in full, with the rest retrieved from reference TRBV2 and TRBJ2-3, is EPEVTQTPSHQVTQMGQEVILRCVPISNHLYFYWYRQILGQKVEFLVSFYNNEISEKSEIFDDQFSVERPDGSNFTLKIRSTKLEDSAMYFCASRPGTSSDTQYFGPGTRLTVL.